This T cell receptor (beta chain) emerged from a study of cytomegalovirus exposure and HLA in healthy donors. At the level of the study: T cells numbering about 179 million yielded fewer than 140 million unique TCR beta sequences in an earlier analysis.

The V segment lost 4 bases and the J segment 0 bases; nucleotides outside the gene matches: 1. From germline, CDR1 is WSHSY and CDR2 SAAADI. The CDR3 is 14 residues long. Findings and caveats of the study: The availability of immune exposure information extended only to CMV serostatus. Analysis performed later showed TCR beta chains linked to HLA being more clonally expanded than equally common others.

With regard to this clone: Its cognate antigen is unknown.

The study ran its PCR with 60 Vbeta and 13 Jbeta primers. The method was immunoSEQ multiplex PCR; TCRdb's version includes in-frame clones alone and lacks a portion of them. Of more than 150,000 clones detected, roughly 84% appear once; the ten largest clones hold 0.25% to 0.3%. The chain has TRBV10-2 and TRBJ1-1; TRBD1 aligns across 8 bases. The TCR comes from a boy younger than 18 in good health and CMV-seronegative. The sequencing input was PBMCs. CDR3 loop: CASSVTGVNTEAFF. DNA for the CDR3: TGCGCCAGCAGTGTGACAGGGGTGAACACTGAAGCTTTCTTT.